The source of this TCR beta chain is a study of blood T cell repertoires in COVID-19 (dated by TCRdb to 2018 to 2020). For the wider study: Samples from collaborators originated in the United States, Italy and Spain and spanned both the acute and convalescent phases of COVID-19. The material from the prospective study consisted of cDNA or gDNA derived from T cells, B-cell-depleted T cells, or PBMCs. The dataset comprised deeply sampled blood TCRbeta repertoires from subjects exposed to, actively infected with, or recovered from COVID-19. The samples were drawn from the first 160 participants of the ongoing ImmuneRACE study and from 1,254 subjects provided by 6 global collaborators. Where HLA class I and class II types were available, the types were taken from metadata supplied by the sample provider, not from assay-based typing. The sample metadata nearly always contained a de-identified subject ID, COVID-19 status, age in years and sex. The repertoires were released in a freely available public database intended as a resource for research on the immune response to SARS-CoV-2.

TCRbeta CDR3 regions were amplified from genomic DNA using the immunoSEQ Assay, a bias-controlled multiplex PCR. From the authors' description of their analysis: Nucleated cell counts per sample were estimated from amplification of reference gene primers within the assay. To quantify the absolute abundance of each unique TCRbeta CDR3 rearrangement, sequence reads were collapsed and filtered. For each sample, productive Simpson clonality was calculated as the square root of Simpson's diversity index across productive rearrangements. TCRdb's version of the immuneACCESS table is confined to in-frame rearrangements and falls short of the full clone set. An unresolved V gene accounts for under half of the shortfall where checked; the remainder is of unknown origin. That table furnishes V, J and clone size, whereas the DNA furnished D and trimming. In all, the sample holds 250,000 or so clones, and 85% to 95% of those were seen once. Around 0.9% of the sample rests with the top ten.

On the study overall, not on this receptor specifically: The amount of clinical and demographic metadata varied by source and participant and was provided uncurated.

One collaborating source in Seattle enrolled patients during active infection and followed them longitudinally through the course of disease. Collaborating institutions collected whole blood in K2EDTA tubes following their own protocols. For TCRbeta analysis, collaborators shipped samples in one of three forms: frozen whole blood, isolated PBMCs, or DNA extracted from either of those sample types. This clone was observed a handful of times. Its antigen is still unknown. Per-base qualities were not stored, and no clone one base away is much larger. This sequence originates from a man aged 30 to 45 with COVID-19, enrolled during active disease. The specimen sequenced was peripheral blood.

CDR3 reads: CASSVVAGDNSPLHF. The bases are TGTGCCAGCAGCGTAGTGGCAGGCGATAATTCACCCCTCCACTTT. The chain is made from TRBV9 and TRBJ1-6; the D gene lacks a confident call. In the germline V gene, CDR1 corresponds to SGDLS and CDR2 to YYNGEE. The CDR3 contains 15 residues, cysteine and phenylalanine counted. Of the read, only the CDR3 DNA is kept; its 45 bases are in frame from base 1. A distance of 9 bases separates the germline ends of V and J, which lose 0 bases and 5 bases respectively.